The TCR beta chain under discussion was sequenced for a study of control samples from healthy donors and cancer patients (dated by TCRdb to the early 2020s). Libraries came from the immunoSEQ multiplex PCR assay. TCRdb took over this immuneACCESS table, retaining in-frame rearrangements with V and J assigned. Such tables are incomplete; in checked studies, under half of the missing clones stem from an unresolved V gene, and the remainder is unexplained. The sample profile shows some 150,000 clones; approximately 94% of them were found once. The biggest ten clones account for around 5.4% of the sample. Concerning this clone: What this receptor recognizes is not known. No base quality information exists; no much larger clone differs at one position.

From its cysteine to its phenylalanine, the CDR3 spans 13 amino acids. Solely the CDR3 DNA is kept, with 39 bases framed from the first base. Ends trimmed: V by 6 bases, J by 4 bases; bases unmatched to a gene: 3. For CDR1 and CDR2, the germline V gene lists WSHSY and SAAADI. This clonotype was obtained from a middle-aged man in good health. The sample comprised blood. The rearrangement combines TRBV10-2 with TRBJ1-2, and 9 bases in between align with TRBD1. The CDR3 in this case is CASSPGQGYGYTF. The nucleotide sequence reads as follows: TGCGCCAGCAGCCCGGGACAGGGCTATGGCTACACCTTC.